Presented here are 19 T cell receptor beta chains from one specimen sequenced in a study of blood T cell repertoires in COVID-19. The protocol was immunoSEQ multiplex PCR, while the TCRdb copy is restricted to in-frame clones and leaves out a portion. Among approximately 350,000 clones, roughly 90% were seen once, and the ten largest hold 1% to 1.5%. The specimen sequenced was peripheral blood. The source is a man aged 35 to 55 with acute or convalescent COVID-19.

The chain links TRBV7-9 to TRBJ1-2; TRBD1 agrees at 8 bases. Germline CDR1 and CDR2: SEHNR and FQNEAQ (reference sequence). The CDR3 covers 14 residues. The J segment lost 8 bases and the V segment lost 5 bases, leaving 10 bases of the junction unmatched. The CDR3 DNA sequence: TGTGCCAGCAGCGTCGGACAGGGAACGGAAGGCTACACCTTC. Amino acid sequence: CASSVGQGTEGYTF.

This clone was picked up one time. The chain uses TRBV5-1 and TRBJ2-3; possible D gene TRBD1, 5 bases. Germline V gene data show CDR1 as SGHRS and CDR2 as YFSETQ. Deletions cut 1 base from V and 14 bases from J, with 14 bases between. This CDR3 comprises 12 residues. CDR3 loop: CASSLTGDLSYF. The DNA for the CDR3 is TGCGCCAGCAGCTTGACAGGAGATTTGTCGTATTTT.

CDR3 in amino acids: CASSVGGPADTQYF. DNA of the CDR3: TGTGCCAGCAGCGTAGGGGGGCCGGCAGATACGCAGTATTTT. This sequence joins TRBV9 and TRBJ2-3, with a weak D call TRBD1 (6 bases). Germline-derived CDR1 and CDR2 are SGDLS and YYNGEE. There are 14 residues in the CDR3. V was shortened by 0 bases and J by 4 bases, with 9 bases between the two germline ends.

The genes are TRBV20-1 and TRBJ2-1; D is possibly TRBD1 (6 bases). This CDR3 is built from 12 residues. V lost 3 bases, J lost 8 bases, and 11 bases lay in between. Looked up from germline, CDR1 is DFQATT and CDR2 is SNEGSKA (reference sequence). CDR3 sequence (DNA): TGCAGTGCTAGTTTCAGGGGAGATGAGCAGTTCTTC. It translates to CSASFRGDEQFF.

This chain links TRBV15 with TRBJ1-2; 7 positions match TRBD1. The CDR3 totals 13 residues. Germline V gene data show CDR1 as LNHNV and CDR2 as YYDKDF (reference sequence). Trimming at V came to 5 bases and at J to 6 bases, leaving 6 bases not matched to a gene. The CDR3 DNA reads TGTGCCACCAGCGAGCACAGGGGAGATGGCTACACCTTC. This gives the protein CATSEHRGDGYTF. Together with reference TRBV15 and TRBJ1-2, the CDR3 gives the full variable domain: DAMVIQNPRYQVTQFGKPVTLSCSQTLNHNVMYWYQQKSSQAPKLLFHYYDKDFNNEADTPDNFQSRRPNTSFCFLDIRSPGLGDTAMYLCATSEHRGDGYTFGSGTRLTVV.

This sequence joins TRBV27 and TRBJ2-7; 7 bases are a match to TRBD1. Germline assignment: CDR1 MNHEY and CDR2 SMNVEV (reference sequence). The length of the CDR3 is 17 residues. Germline trimming cut 6 bases from V and 1 base from J; bases unmatched to any gene: 15. In DNA form, the CDR3 reads TGTGCCAGCAGCTGGAAGAGATACAGGGGAGCTTCCTACGAGCAGTACTTC. Amino acid sequence: CASSWKRYRGASYEQYF.

The CDR3 nucleotides read TGTGCCAGCAGCTTAGGCCTCCAGGGGCCCTATGGCTACACCTTC. Translating it yields CASSLGLQGPYGYTF. This sequence joins TRBV7-2 and TRBJ1-2, with a weak D call TRBD1 (6 bases). Germline V gene lookup returns CDR1 SGHTA and CDR2 FQGNSA. Trimming took off 1 base at V and 4 bases at J, with 13 bases between the two ends. The CDR3 contains 15 residues.

CDR3 sequence reads: CASSSRREVTGELFF. Here the CDR3 DNA reads TGTGCCAGCAGCTCTCGGAGGGAGGTGACCGGGGAGCTGTTTTTT. The chain is built from TRBV11-1 and TRBJ2-2, with D possibly TRBD2 on 6 matching bases. This CDR3 has 15 amino acids. The ends were cut back, 4 bases at V and 5 bases at J, with 14 bases in the middle. Germline CDR1 and CDR2: SGHAT and FQDESV (reference sequence). The complete variable domain, with remaining parts taken from reference TRBV11-1 and TRBJ2-2, reads EAEVAQSPRYKITEKSQAVAFWCDPISGHATLYWYRQILGQGPELLVQFQDESVVDDSQLPKDRFSAERLKGVDSTLKIQPAELGDSAMYLCASSSRREVTGELFFGEGSRLTVL.

This sequence joins TRBV12-3 or TRBV12-4 and TRBJ2-3; TRBD1 might be the D (6 bases). V was clipped by 5 bases and J by 2 bases, with 8 bases between them. The CDR3 totals 13 residues. In DNA, the CDR3 is TGTGCCAGCAGTGGACAGTCCACAGATACGCAGTATTTT. It specifies CASSGQSTDTQYF.

This chain uses TRBV7-9 with TRBJ1-3, with D hard to call. The CDR3 covers 16 residues. V lost 0 bases and J lost 0, with 9 bases in between. Germline V lookup: CDR1 SEHNR, CDR2 FQNEAQ (reference sequence). CDR3 region: CASSLAGLRSGNTIYF. In DNA, the CDR3 is TGTGCCAGCAGCTTAGCGGGCCTGCGCTCTGGAAACACCATATATTTT.

This chain joins TRBV15 and TRBJ2-7; tentative D call: TRBD2 (6 bases). CDR1 and CDR2 (germline): LNHNV, YYDKDF (reference sequence). The CDR3 sequence is 21 residues long. V dropped 5 bases and J dropped 1 base, with 33 bases sitting between them. The CDR3 DNA sequence: TGTGCCACCAGCGGGACTTCTAGCACAGAGCCACCCTATGCGCGATCCTACGAGCAGTACTTC. It encodes CATSGTSSTEPPYARSYEQYF.

The chain carries TRBV5-8 and TRBJ2-3; TRBD1 matches at 7 bases. V was pared by 1 base and J by 3 bases, with 11 bases of the junction left unmatched. This CDR3 contains 17 residues. Germline lookup yields CDR1 SGHTS and CDR2 YDEGEE. The CDR3 spells CASSLPLQGLGTDTQYF. Here the CDR3 DNA reads TGTGCCAGCAGCTTGCCCCTACAGGGGTTAGGGACAGATACGCAGTATTTT.

The CDR3 spells CASSLGLAGIYNEQFF. The DNA of the CDR3 is TGCGCCAGCAGCCTCGGACTAGCGGGAATCTACAATGAGCAGTTCTTC. The chain has TRBV5-1 and TRBJ2-1; 12 bases are a match to TRBD2. Germline V gene lookup returns CDR1 SGHRS and CDR2 YFSETQ. Losses at the gene ends were 4 bases for V and 3 bases for J; bases not matched to a gene: 5. This CDR3 region has 16 residues.

This chain uses TRBV27 with TRBJ2-7, with D perhaps matching TRBD2 (6 bases). V was shortened by 3 bases and J by 0 bases, with 15 bases between the two germline ends. Germline lookup yields CDR1 MNHEY and CDR2 SMNVEV (reference sequence). The CDR3 is 16 amino acids. The CDR3 sequence is CASSLESGLASYEQYF. CDR3 DNA sequence: TGTGCCAGCAGTTTGGAAAGCGGGCTGGCCTCCTACGAGCAGTACTTC.

The chain combines TRBV4-1 with TRBJ2-3; D not certain. V lost 0 bases to trimming and J lost 4 bases, with 8 bases between them. CDR3 size: 14 residues. Germline V gives CDR1 MGHRA, CDR2 YSYEKL. CDR3 coding DNA: TGCGCCAGCAGCCAAGAAATGAGGCCAGATACGCAGTATTTT. As protein: CASSQEMRPDTQYF.

The chain employs TRBV27 and TRBJ2-7; D possibly corresponds to TRBD2 (5 bases). The CDR3 sequence is 13 residues long. Germline-derived CDR1 and CDR2 are MNHEY and SMNVEV (reference sequence). Trimming stripped 8 bases from V and 9 bases from J, with 20 bases between. This CDR3 reads CASAHGLTPTQYF. CDR3 in DNA: TGTGCCAGCGCCCACGGACTCACCCCCACGCAGTACTTC.

The CDR3 spells CATLGQLNTEAFF. CDR3 DNA: TGTGCCACCCTGGGGCAGCTGAACACTGAAGCTTTCTTT. The chain has TRBV12-3 or TRBV12-4 and TRBJ1-1; D possibly corresponds to TRBD1 (5 bases). Trimming left V 10 bases short and J 0 bases short, with 12 bases between. The CDR3 runs 13 residues.

This chain joins TRBV29-1 and TRBJ2-1, with D hard to call. Trimming pared 7 bases from V and 9 bases from J, leaving 10 bases between. The germline gives CDR1 SQVTM, CDR2 ANQGSEA. The CDR3 is 10 residues long. The CDR3 sequence is CSAARGEQFF. CDR3 bases: TGCAGCGCCGCCCGAGGTGAGCAGTTCTTC.

The chain is built from TRBV29-1 and TRBJ1-2; D remains ambiguous. The CDR3 has 13 residues. Per germline, CDR1 SQVTM and CDR2 ANQGSEA. V shed 4 bases and J shed 5 bases, with 14 bases lying between them. The CDR3 here is CSVGPGILYGYTF. The CDR3 coding sequence is TGCAGCGTTGGGCCCGGGATCCTATATGGCTACACCTTC.